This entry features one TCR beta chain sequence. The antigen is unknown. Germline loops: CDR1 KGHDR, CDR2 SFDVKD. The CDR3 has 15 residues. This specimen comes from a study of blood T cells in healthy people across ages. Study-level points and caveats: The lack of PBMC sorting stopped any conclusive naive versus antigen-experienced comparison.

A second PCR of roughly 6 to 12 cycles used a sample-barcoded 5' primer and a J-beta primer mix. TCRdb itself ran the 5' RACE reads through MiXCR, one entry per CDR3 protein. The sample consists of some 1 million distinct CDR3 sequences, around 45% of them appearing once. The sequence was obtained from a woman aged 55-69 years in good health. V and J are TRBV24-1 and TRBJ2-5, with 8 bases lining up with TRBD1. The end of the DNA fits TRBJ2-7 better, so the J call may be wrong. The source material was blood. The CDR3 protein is CATSDLLQGGHEQYF. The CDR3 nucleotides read TGTGCCACCAGTGATTTGCTACAGGGGGGTCACGAGCAGTACTTC.